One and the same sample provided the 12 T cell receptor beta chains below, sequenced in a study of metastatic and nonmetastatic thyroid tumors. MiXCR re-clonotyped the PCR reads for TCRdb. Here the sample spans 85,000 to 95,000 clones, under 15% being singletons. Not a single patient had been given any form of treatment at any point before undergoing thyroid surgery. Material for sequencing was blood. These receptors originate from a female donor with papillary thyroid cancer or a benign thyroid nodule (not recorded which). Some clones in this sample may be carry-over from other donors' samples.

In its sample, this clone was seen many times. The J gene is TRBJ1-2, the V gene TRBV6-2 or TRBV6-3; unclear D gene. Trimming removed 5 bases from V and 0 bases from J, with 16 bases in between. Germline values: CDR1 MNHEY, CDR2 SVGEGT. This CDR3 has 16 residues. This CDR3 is CASSRPTERPNYGYTF. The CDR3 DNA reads TGTGCCAGCAGTCGACCGACCGAACGCCCTAACTATGGCTACACCTTC.

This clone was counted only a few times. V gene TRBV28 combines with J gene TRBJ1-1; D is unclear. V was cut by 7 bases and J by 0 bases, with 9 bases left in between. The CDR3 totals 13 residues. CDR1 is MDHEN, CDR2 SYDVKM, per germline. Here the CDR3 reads CASTWVVNTEAFF. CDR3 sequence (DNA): TGTGCCAGCACGTGGGTGGTGAACACTGAAGCTTTCTTT.

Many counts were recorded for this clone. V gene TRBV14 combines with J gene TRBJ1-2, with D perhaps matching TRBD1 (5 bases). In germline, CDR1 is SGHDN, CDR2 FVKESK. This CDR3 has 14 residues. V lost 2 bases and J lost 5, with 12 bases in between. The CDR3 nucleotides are TGTGCCAGCAGCCAAACAGGTCAATGGTATGGCTACACCTTC. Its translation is CASSQTGQWYGYTF. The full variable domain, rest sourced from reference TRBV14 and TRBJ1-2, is EAGVTQFPSHSVIEKGQTVTLRCDPISGHDNLYWYRRVMGKEIKFLLHFVKESKQDESGMPNNRFLAERTGGTYSTLKVQPAELEDSGVYFCASSQTGQWYGYTFGSGTRLTVV.

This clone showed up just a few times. In DNA, the CDR3 is TGTGCCAGTAGTATGGGGGGATATGGCTACACCTTC. Translated: CASSMGGYGYTF. The chain employs TRBV19 and TRBJ1-2, with a weak D call TRBD1 (5 bases). Germline V lookup: CDR1 LNHDA, CDR2 SQIVND (reference sequence). V shed 3 bases and J shed 5 bases, with 7 bases lying between them. This CDR3 is 12 amino acids long.

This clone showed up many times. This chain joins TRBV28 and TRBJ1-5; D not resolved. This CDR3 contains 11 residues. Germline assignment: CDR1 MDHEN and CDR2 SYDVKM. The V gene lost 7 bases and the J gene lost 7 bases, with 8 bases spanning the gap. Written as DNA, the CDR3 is TGTGCCAGCATGGATCGGCAGCCCCAGCATTTT. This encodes CASMDRQPQHF.

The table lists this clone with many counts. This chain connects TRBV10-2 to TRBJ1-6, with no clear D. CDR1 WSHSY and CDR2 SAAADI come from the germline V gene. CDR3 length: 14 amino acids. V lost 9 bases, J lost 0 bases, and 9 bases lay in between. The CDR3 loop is CASSQSSYNSPLHF. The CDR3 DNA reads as TGCGCCAGTTCACAGAGCTCCTATAATTCACCCCTCCACTTT.

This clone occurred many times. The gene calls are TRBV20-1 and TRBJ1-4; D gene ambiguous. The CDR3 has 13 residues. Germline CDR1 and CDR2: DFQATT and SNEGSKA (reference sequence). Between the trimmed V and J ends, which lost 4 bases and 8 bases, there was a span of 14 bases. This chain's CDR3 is CSANRGLGEKLFF. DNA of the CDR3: TGCAGTGCTAATCGAGGTTTAGGGGAAAAACTGTTTTTT.

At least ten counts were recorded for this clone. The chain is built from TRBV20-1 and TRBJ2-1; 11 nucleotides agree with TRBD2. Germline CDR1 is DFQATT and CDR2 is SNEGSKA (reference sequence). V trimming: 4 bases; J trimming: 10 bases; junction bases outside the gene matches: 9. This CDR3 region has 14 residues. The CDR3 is CSATGTSGRGEQFF. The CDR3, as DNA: TGCAGTGCTACCGGGACTAGCGGAAGGGGAGAGCAGTTCTTC.

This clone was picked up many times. The CDR3 nucleotides read TGTGCCAGCAGAGAAACTTTAGGTCCCGACAGGGTTGTCTACGAGCAGTACTTC. As protein: CASRETLGPDRVVYEQYF. J is TRBJ2-7 and V is TRBV11-1, with 7 bases aligning to TRBD1. From germline, CDR1 is SGHAT and CDR2 FQDESV (reference sequence). With V trimmed by 6 bases and J by 3 bases, 20 bases remained unmatched. The CDR3 covers 18 residues.

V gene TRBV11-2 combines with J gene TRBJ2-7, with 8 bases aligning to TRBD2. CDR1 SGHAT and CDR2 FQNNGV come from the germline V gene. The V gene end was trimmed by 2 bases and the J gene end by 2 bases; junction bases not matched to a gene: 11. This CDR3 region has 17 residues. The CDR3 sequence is CASSLRGSSGSAYEQYF. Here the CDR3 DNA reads TGTGCCAGCAGCTTACGAGGATCTAGCGGGTCTGCCTACGAGCAGTACTTC.

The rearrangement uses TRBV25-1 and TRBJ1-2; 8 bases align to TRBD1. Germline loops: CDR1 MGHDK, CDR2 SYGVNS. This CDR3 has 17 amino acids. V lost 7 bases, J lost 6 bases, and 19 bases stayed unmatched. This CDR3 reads CASILSRGGQEHHGYTF. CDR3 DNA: TGTGCCAGCATTCTTTCCCGGGGGGGACAGGAACATCATGGCTACACCTTC.

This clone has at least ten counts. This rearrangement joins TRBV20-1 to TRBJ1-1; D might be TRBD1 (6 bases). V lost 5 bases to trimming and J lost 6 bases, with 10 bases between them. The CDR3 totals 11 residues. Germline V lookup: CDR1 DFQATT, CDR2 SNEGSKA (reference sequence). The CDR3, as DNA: TGCAGTGCTCCATGGGGGCCTGAAGCTTTCTTT. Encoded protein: CSAPWGPEAFF.